A single sample is the source of the 16 T cell receptor beta chains below, sequenced in a study of cytomegalovirus exposure and HLA in healthy donors. Generated by immunoSEQ multiplex PCR, the TCRdb table keeps only in-frame clones and is missing some. The sample includes some 140,000 clones, approximately 87% of them seen just once. The sample was PBMCs. These receptors originate from a man aged 18 to 29 in good health and CMV-seronegative.

The chain carries TRBV2 and TRBJ1-3; TRBD1 matches 9 bases. The ends lost 4 bases at V and 2 bases at J; junction bases unmatched: 0. This CDR3 has 14 amino acids. Per the germline V gene, CDR1 is SNHLY and CDR2 is FYNNEI. CDR3 sequence: CASSGQGAGNTIYF. CDR3 in DNA: TGTGCCAGCAGTGGACAGGGGGCTGGAAACACCATATATTTT. The variable domain in full, with the rest retrieved from reference TRBV2 and TRBJ1-3, is EPEVTQTPSHQVTQMGQEVILRCVPISNHLYFYWYRQILGQKVEFLVSFYNNEISEKSEIFDDQFSVERPDGSNFTLKIRSTKLEDSAMYFCASSGQGAGNTIYFGEGSWLTVV.

In DNA form, the CDR3 reads TGTGCCAGCAGCTTTTCAGAGGGCGGGGAGACCCAGTACTTC. Encoded protein: CASSFSEGGETQYF. The rearrangement joins TRBV7-9 to TRBJ2-5; D possibly corresponds to TRBD2 (5 bases). CDR3 length: 14 residues. Germline V gene lookup returns CDR1 SEHNR and CDR2 FQNEAQ (reference sequence). Trimming stripped 3 bases from V and 5 bases from J, with 13 bases between.

This chain links TRBV2 with TRBJ1-5; the D is unclear. The CDR3 length is 13 residues. Germline CDR1 reads SNHLY; CDR2 reads FYNNEI. Trimming left V 1 base short and J 6 bases short, with 7 bases between. Written as DNA, the CDR3 is TGTGCCAGCAGTGAAGTCTCGGGTCAGCCCCAGCATTTT. Its protein is CASSEVSGQPQHF.

This clone appeared once. The rearrangement joins TRBV9 to TRBJ2-7; D possibly corresponds to TRBD1 (6 bases). The CDR3 covers 14 residues. Germline V gene lookup returns CDR1 SGDLS and CDR2 YYNGEE. V was clipped by 0 bases and J by 0 bases, with 7 bases between them. CDR3 bases: TGTGCCAGCAGCGTAGGGACAGCCTCCTACGAGCAGTACTTC. Encoded protein: CASSVGTASYEQYF.

The genes are TRBV7-8 and TRBJ2-5; D is possibly TRBD1 (6 bases). This CDR3 is built from 14 residues. V was pared by 3 bases and J by 5 bases, with 13 bases between. Looked up from germline, CDR1 is SGHVS and CDR2 is FQNEAQ. CDR3 loop: CASSFRAQGETQYF. The CDR3, as DNA: TGTGCCAGCAGCTTTAGGGCCCAGGGGGAGACCCAGTACTTC.

This CDR3 is CASSLSGGDPGNTIYF. CDR3 bases: TGTGCCAGCAGCTTATCCGGCGGCGACCCTGGAAACACCATATATTTT. J is TRBJ1-3 and V is TRBV7-8; D unclear. This CDR3 is 16 amino acids long. V dropped 2 bases and J dropped 2 bases, with 13 bases sitting between them. Looked up from germline, CDR1 is SGHVS and CDR2 is FQNEAQ.

The rearrangement links TRBV27 to TRBJ1-5; D uncertain. The CDR3 covers 16 residues. Trimming pared 0 bases from V and 0 bases from J, leaving 9 bases between. Germline V lookup: CDR1 MNHEY, CDR2 SMNVEV (reference sequence). The DNA for the CDR3 is TGTGCCAGCAGTTTATCAGCCGGGGATAGCAATCAGCCCCAGCATTTT. It specifies CASSLSAGDSNQPQHF.

This chain links TRBV13 with TRBJ2-7; 8 bases map to TRBD1. CDR1 and CDR2 (germline): PRHDT, FYEKMQ (reference sequence). With V trimmed by 0 bases and J by 2 bases, 0 bases remained unmatched. The length of the CDR3 is 14 residues. This CDR3 is CASSLGQGAYEQYF. In DNA form, the CDR3 reads TGTGCCAGCAGCTTAGGACAGGGGGCCTACGAGCAGTACTTC.

The rearrangement joins TRBV4-3 to TRBJ2-1; 8 nucleotides line up with TRBD1. Germline loops: CDR1 LGHNA, CDR2 YSLEER. The V and J ends lost 3 bases and 0 bases, in that order; junction bases with no gene match: 4. This CDR3 is built from 16 residues. CDR3 loop: CASSHQTGGSYNEQFF. The CDR3 coding sequence is TGCGCCAGCAGCCATCAAACAGGGGGCTCCTACAATGAGCAGTTCTTC.

The chain is built from TRBV5-1 and TRBJ1-5; D is possibly TRBD1 (6 bases). The V and J ends lost 4 bases and 7 bases respectively, with 18 bases between them. The CDR3 is 15 residues long. Germline V gives CDR1 SGHRS, CDR2 YFSETQ. The chain's CDR3 is CASSLNPGDLQPQHF. The CDR3 DNA is TGCGCCAGCAGCCTAAATCCAGGGGACCTCCAGCCCCAGCATTTT.

The chain employs TRBV29-1 and TRBJ2-1; 11 bases match TRBD2. V gave up 7 bases and J gave up 7 bases; unmatched junction bases: 3. Germline CDR1 SQVTM, CDR2 ANQGSEA. This CDR3 is 12 amino acids long. The CDR3 coding sequence is TGCAGCGGTAGCGGGAGGGGGAATGAGCAGTTCTTC. Amino acid sequence: CSGSGRGNEQFF.

The chain combines TRBV19 with TRBJ2-3; perhaps TRBD1 as D (6 bases). The V and J ends lost 11 bases and 0 bases respectively, with 12 bases between them. The CDR3 is made up of 13 amino acids. CDR1 and CDR2 from the germline V gene are LNHDA and SQIVND (reference sequence). The CDR3 DNA sequence: TGTGCCGGGAGCAGGGGTAGCACAGATACGCAGTATTTT. Protein product: CAGSRGSTDTQYF.

The chain couples TRBV12-5 to TRBJ2-7, with 11 bases that match TRBD2. CDR3 length equals 19 residues. Per germline, CDR1 LGHNT and CDR2 FRNRAP. V was pared by 3 bases and J by 0 bases, with 13 bases of the junction left unmatched. CDR3 nucleotide sequence: TGTGCTAGTGGTTTCCACCTGCCCGGACTAGCGGGTACCTCCTACGAGCAGTACTTC. Its translation is CASGFHLPGLAGTSYEQYF.

The chain has TRBV5-4 and TRBJ2-1, with 11 bases that match TRBD2. Germline V gene sequence: CDR1 SGHNT, CDR2 YYREEE (reference sequence). The CDR3 consists of 16 residues. J was trimmed by 5 bases and V by 0 bases; bases with no gene match: 4. The CDR3 sequence is CASSLVVTSGNNEQFF. CDR3 nucleotides: TGTGCCAGCAGCTTGGTGGTGACTAGCGGGAACAATGAGCAGTTCTTC.

Points on this clone: This specimen includes other DNA sequences encoding the same CDR3. The rearrangement joins TRBV2 to TRBJ2-7; D is perhaps TRBD1 (5 bases). V was shortened by 6 bases and J by 1 base, with 13 bases between the two germline ends. From germline, CDR1 is SNHLY and CDR2 FYNNEI. The CDR3 has 14 residues. The CDR3 sequence: CASSYNRFSYEQYF. The CDR3 bases are TGTGCCAGCAGCTATAACAGGTTTTCCTACGAGCAGTACTTC.

The J gene is TRBJ2-5, the V gene TRBV19; no definite D call. The germline V gene encodes CDR1 LNHDA and CDR2 SQIVND (reference sequence). Trimming took off 4 bases at V and 0 bases at J, with 6 bases between the two ends. The CDR3 has 13 amino acids. The CDR3 reads CASSNSDQETQYF. CDR3 in DNA: TGTGCCAGTAGTAACAGTGACCAAGAGACCCAGTACTTC.